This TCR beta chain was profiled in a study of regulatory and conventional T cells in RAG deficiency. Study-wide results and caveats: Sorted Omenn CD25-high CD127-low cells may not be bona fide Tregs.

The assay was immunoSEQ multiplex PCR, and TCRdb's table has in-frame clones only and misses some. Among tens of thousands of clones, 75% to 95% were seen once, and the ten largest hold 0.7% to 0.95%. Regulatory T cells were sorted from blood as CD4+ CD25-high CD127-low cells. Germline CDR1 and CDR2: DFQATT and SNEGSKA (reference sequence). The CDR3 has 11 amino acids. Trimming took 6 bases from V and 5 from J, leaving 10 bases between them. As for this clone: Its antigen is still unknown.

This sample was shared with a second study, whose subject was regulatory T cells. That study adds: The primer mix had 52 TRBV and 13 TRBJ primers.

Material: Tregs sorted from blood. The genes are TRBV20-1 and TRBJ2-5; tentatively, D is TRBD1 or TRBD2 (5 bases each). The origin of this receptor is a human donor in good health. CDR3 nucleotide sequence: TGCAGTGCCACGGGGCGGGAGACCCAGTACTTC. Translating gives CSATGRETQYF.